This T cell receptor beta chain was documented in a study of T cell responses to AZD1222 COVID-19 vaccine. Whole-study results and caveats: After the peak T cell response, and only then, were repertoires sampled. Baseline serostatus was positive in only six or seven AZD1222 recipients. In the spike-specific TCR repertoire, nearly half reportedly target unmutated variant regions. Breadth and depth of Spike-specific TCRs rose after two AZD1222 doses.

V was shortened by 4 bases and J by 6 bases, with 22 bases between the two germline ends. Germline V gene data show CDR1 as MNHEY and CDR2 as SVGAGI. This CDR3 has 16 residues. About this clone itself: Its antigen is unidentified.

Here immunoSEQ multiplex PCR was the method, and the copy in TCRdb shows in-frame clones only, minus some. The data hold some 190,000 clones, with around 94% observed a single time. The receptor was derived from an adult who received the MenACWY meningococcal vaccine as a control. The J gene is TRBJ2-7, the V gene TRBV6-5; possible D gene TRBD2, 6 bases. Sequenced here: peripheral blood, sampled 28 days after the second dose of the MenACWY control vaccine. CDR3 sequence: CASSSGPWGPTSEQYF. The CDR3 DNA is TGTGCCAGCAGTTCAGGCCCCTGGGGCCCGACTAGCGAGCAGTACTTC.